This T cell receptor beta chain emerged from a study of blood T cell repertoires in COVID-19. Looking at the study overall: Whether acute or convalescent, the COVID-19 samples came from the United States, Italy and Spain. Sources were T cells, B-cell-depleted T cells, or PBMCs; the material itself was cDNA or gDNA.

This clone was counted only a few times. Original methodology: The authors estimated nucleated cell counts from reference gene primer amplification. The table came from immunoSEQ multiplex PCR; TCRdb's copy has only in-frame clones and leaves some out. V and J calls and clone size come straight from that table; D and trimming were deduced from the DNA. The table includes 60,000 to 85,000 clones, 60% to 85% detected once. Per germline, CDR1 MNHEY and CDR2 SVGAGI. The CDR3 is 15 amino acids. Losses at the gene ends were 6 bases for V and 0 bases for J; bases not matched to a gene: 5. The sequence was collected from an older man with acute or convalescent COVID-19. The chain uses TRBV6-5 and TRBJ2-3, with 8 bases fitting TRBD1. Sequenced material: peripheral blood. The chain's CDR3 is CASSLRQGSTDTQYF. The DNA for the CDR3 is TGTGCCAGCAGCCTTCGACAGGGGAGCACAGATACGCAGTATTTT.